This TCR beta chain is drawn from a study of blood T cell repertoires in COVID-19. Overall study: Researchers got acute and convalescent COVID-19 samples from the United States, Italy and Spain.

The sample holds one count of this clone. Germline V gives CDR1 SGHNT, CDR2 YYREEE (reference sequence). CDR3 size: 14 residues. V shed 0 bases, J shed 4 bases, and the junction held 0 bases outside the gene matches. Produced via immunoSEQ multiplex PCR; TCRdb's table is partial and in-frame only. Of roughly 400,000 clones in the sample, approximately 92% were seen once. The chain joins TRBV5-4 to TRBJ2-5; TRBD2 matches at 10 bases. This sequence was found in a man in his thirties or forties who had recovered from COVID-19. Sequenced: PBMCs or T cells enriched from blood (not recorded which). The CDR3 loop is CASSLGLAGETQYF. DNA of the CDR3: TGTGCCAGCAGCTTGGGACTAGCGGGAGAGACCCAGTACTTC. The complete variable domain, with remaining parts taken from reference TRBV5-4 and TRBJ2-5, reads ETGVTQSPTHLIKTRGQQVTLRCSSQSGHNTVSWYQQALGQGPQFIFQYYREEENGRGNFPPRFSGLQFPNYSSELNVNALELDDSALYLCASSLGLAGETQYFGPGTRLLVL.